A selection of T cell receptor beta chains follows, all from one sample in a study of blood T cell repertoires in COVID-19. The data were produced by immunoSEQ multiplex PCR, yet TCRdb's version contains in-frame clones alone and is incomplete. The table records around 200,000 clones, 78% of them present only once. Specimen: peripheral blood. These receptors came from a woman older than 75 with active or convalescent COVID-19. CDR3s include the opening cysteine and the closing phenylalanine or tryptophan. A D gene is named only where the DNA matches it firmly. The size of a clone is reported for some rows only, either as once, few or many, or as a class for expanded clones.

J gene	D gene	clone size	V gene	CDR3 DNA	CDR3 protein
TRBJ2-2	-	-	TRBV4-1	TGCGCCAGCAGCCAAGACCCCCTGCGCACCGGGGAGCTGTTTTTT	CASSQDPLRTGELFF
TRBJ2-1	-	-	TRBV10-3	TGTGCCATCAGTGGAGTCTCGTCCCGGGAGTCCTACAATGAGCAGTTCTTC	CAISGVSSRESYNEQFF
TRBJ1-2	TRBD1	-	TRBV18	TGTGCCAGCTCACCTTGGGACAGGGCTTACGATGGCTACACCTTC	CASSPWDRAYDGYTF
TRBJ2-4	-	-	TRBV3-1/TRBV3-2	TGTGCCAGCAGCCAAGATAGCATAGTAGCCAAAAACATTCAGTACTTC	CASSQDSIVAKNIQYF
TRBJ1-2	TRBD1	-	TRBV29-1	TGCAGCGTTTCACTCAGTACAGGGGGCGACTATGGCTACACCTTC	CSVSLSTGGDYGYTF
TRBJ2-2	-	once	TRBV2	TGTGCCAGCAGAGCGGTCGGAGGCACCGGGGAGCTGTTTTTT	CASRAVGGTGELFF
TRBJ2-3	TRBD2	-	TRBV4-2	TGTGCCAGCAGCTTCCGGACTGGGGGGGGAAGCACAGATACGCAGTATTTT	CASSFRTGGGSTDTQYF
TRBJ2-1	TRBD1	once	TRBV5-8	TGTGCCAGCAGCGAGAGGACAGGGGGCTTGGAGCAGTTCTTC	CASSERTGGLEQFF
TRBJ2-1	-	-	TRBV4-2	TGTGCCAGCAGCCGCCCAGGGAATGAGCAGTTCTTC	CASSRPGNEQFF
TRBJ2-7	-	few	TRBV5-4	TGTGCCAGCAGCTTGGACCACGGACAGACCTACCAGTACTTC	CASSLDHGQTYQYF
TRBJ2-3	TRBD1	-	TRBV10-3	TGTGCCATCAGCACCGGGACAGGTGGGACAGATACGCAGTATTTT	CAISTGTGGTDTQYF
TRBJ2-7	-	-	TRBV3-1/TRBV3-2	TGTGCCAGCAGCGTCCACGGGACACCCCTCTACGAGCAGTACTTC	CASSVHGTPLYEQYF
TRBJ2-2	-	-	TRBV11-2	TGTGCCAGCAGCTTCACAGGGAATCTAGTCGGGGAGCTGTTTTTT	CASSFTGNLVGELFF
TRBJ2-1	-	-	TRBV7-8	TGTGCCAGCAGCGTGGACAGCTACAATGAGCAGTTCTTC	CASSVDSYNEQFF
TRBJ1-6	TRBD1	-	TRBV6-5	TGTGCCACCGGGGCCGGGACAGCTAATTCACCCCTCCACTTT	CATGAGTANSPLHF
TRBJ2-1	TRBD2	once	TRBV19	TGTGCCAGTAGCCCAAAGAGGGGACTAAAGCAGTTCTTC	CASSPKRGLKQFF
TRBJ2-7	-	-	TRBV18	TGTGCCAGCTCACCATCAGGGACCTACGAGCAGTACTTC	CASSPSGTYEQYF
TRBJ2-7	-	once	TRBV13	TGTGCCAGCAGCTTACCCCCGCAGTCGAGAGGGTTCAAGCAGTACTTC	CASSLPPQSRGFKQYF
TRBJ1-1	-	-	TRBV6-5	TGTGCCAGCAGTCCCAGGGACACTGAAGCTTTCTTT	CASSPRDTEAFF
TRBJ1-1	TRBD1	-	TRBV19	TGTGCCAGTACCACCGTGGCCCATGTGAGGTTCAGGGGGATGAACACTGAAGCTTTCTTT	CASTTVAHVRFRGMNTEAFF
TRBJ2-2	TRBD1	-	TRBV4-1	TGCGCCAGCAGCCAAGAGTTCGGACAGGGATCCACCGGGGAGCTGTTTTTT	CASSQEFGQGSTGELFF
TRBJ1-4	TRBD1	-	TRBV15	TGTGCCACCGATCCAGGGGGCATTGAAAAACTGTTTTTT	CATDPGGIEKLFF
TRBJ2-7	TRBD2	-	TRBV28	TGTGCCAGCAGTTTATGGGGGCGGGGGGCCAGCTCCTACGAGCAGTACTTC	CASSLWGRGASSYEQYF
TRBJ1-3	-	-	TRBV5-5	TGTGCCAGCAGCTTGAGGGGCGCCATCTCTGGAAACACCATATATTTT	CASSLRGAISGNTIYF
TRBJ2-3	TRBD2	-	TRBV7-2	TGTGCCAGCAGCCTCGGTGGGGGGGTCGATACGCAGTATTTT	CASSLGGGVDTQYF
TRBJ2-3	TRBD2	-	TRBV9	TGTGCCACGGCGACCGGGACTAGTCTCACAGATACGCAGTATTTT	CATATGTSLTDTQYF
TRBJ1-1	-	few	TRBV25-1	TGTGCCAGCAGTGCCGGGGGGCGGACTGAAGCTTTCTTT	CASSAGGRTEAFF
TRBJ1-6	-	few	TRBV6-1	TGTGCCAGCAGTGAACTGTCAGGCAGTTCACCCCTCCACTTT	CASSELSGSSPLHF
TRBJ2-3	TRBD2	-	TRBV28	TGTGCCAGCAGTTTCGTAGCGGGGGTGTTAACGCAGTATTTT	CASSFVAGVLTQYF
TRBJ1-6	-	-	TRBV28	TGTGCCAGCAACCCCGTTCCGACACTGCAGACACTTAATTCACCCCTCCACTTT	CASNPVPTLQTLNSPLHF
TRBJ2-5	TRBD1	-	TRBV10-3	TGTGCCATCAGTGACGTTTCAGGGGGACAAGAGACCCAGTACTTC	CAISDVSGGQETQYF
TRBJ2-7	TRBD1	once	TRBV18	TGTGCCAGCTCACCAGACAGGGCGAGCTCCTACGAGCAGTACTTC	CASSPDRASSYEQYF
TRBJ1-2	TRBD1	-	TRBV19	TGTGCCAGTAGTTCTCAGGGGGCGGAAGGCGATGGCTACACCTTC	CASSSQGAEGDGYTF
TRBJ1-6	TRBD1	once	TRBV19	TGTGCCAGTAGTACAGGACAGGGGGTACATTCACCCCTCCACTTT	CASSTGQGVHSPLHF
TRBJ1-4	TRBD1	-	TRBV28	TGTGCTAGTAACAGGGGGGTAGTTAATGAAAAACTGTTTTTT	CASNRGVVNEKLFF
TRBJ1-2	-	few	TRBV19	TGTGCCAGTACTCAGATCAACTATGGCTACACCTTC	CASTQINYGYTF
TRBJ1-2	TRBD1	-	TRBV27	TGTGCCAGCAGGAGAGGACAGGGTGGTGGCTACACCTTC	CASRRGQGGGYTF
TRBJ1-5	-	-	TRBV6-1	TGTGCCAGCAGTGAAGCTGGAGTGAATAGCAATCAGCCCCAGCATTTT	CASSEAGVNSNQPQHF
TRBJ2-7	TRBD2	-	TRBV4-1	TGCGCCAGCAGCTTACGAGCGGGGGGGCTCGGGGAGCAGTACTTC	CASSLRAGGLGEQYF
TRBJ2-5	-	-	TRBV10-1	TGCGCCAGCAGTGATACGGGGAAGGGGACCCAGTACTTC	CASSDTGKGTQYF
TRBJ1-5	-	-	TRBV3-1/TRBV3-2	TGTGCCAGCAGCCCACCGTGCAGTCCCAATCAGCCCCAGCATTTT	CASSPPCSPNQPQHF
TRBJ2-7	TRBD1	-	TRBV19	TGTGCCAGTAGTATTCGAGCCAGGGGGCGTGAGGGAACCTACGAGCAGTACTTC	CASSIRARGREGTYEQYF
TRBJ2-1	TRBD2	-	TRBV5-1	TGCGCCAGCAGCTCGGGGACTAGCGGGGGGTATGAGCAGTTCTTC	CASSSGTSGGYEQFF
TRBJ2-4	TRBD1	-	TRBV28	TGTGCCAGCAGTACAGGACAGGGGAAAAACATTCAGTACTTC	CASSTGQGKNIQYF
TRBJ1-1	-	-	TRBV13	TGTGCCAGCAGCTCCAACCCGGACGGGGGCACTGAAGCTTTCTTT	CASSSNPDGGTEAFF
TRBJ2-1	TRBD2	-	TRBV9	TGTGCCAGCAGCGTAGTTGGGGGGGGACCCGGTGAGCAGTTCTTC	CASSVVGGGPGEQFF
TRBJ2-3	TRBD2	-	TRBV6-4	TGTGCCAGCAGTGAAGGACTAGCGGGCGAAGATACGCAGTATTTT	CASSEGLAGEDTQYF
TRBJ2-7	TRBD2	-	TRBV7-2	TGTGCCAGCAGCTTACACAGCGGGGGGTTGTACGAGCAGTACTTC	CASSLHSGGLYEQYF
TRBJ2-1	TRBD1	few	TRBV10-1	TGCGCCAGCATTAAACAGGGGGAGATAGACAATGAGCAGTTCTTC	CASIKQGEIDNEQFF
TRBJ1-2	-	-	TRBV18	TGTGCCAGCTCAGCAAATCCGGACAGCAACTATGGCTACACCTTC	CASSANPDSNYGYTF
TRBJ2-4	-	-	TRBV4-2	TGTGCCAGCAGCCCAGGAGGGGGCGAAAACATTCAGTACTTC	CASSPGGGENIQYF
TRBJ2-7	-	-	TRBV6-5	TGTGCCAGCAGTTACTCCCGGGTTTACAACGAGCAGTACTTC	CASSYSRVYNEQYF
TRBJ1-6	-	-	TRBV5-4	TGTGCCAGCAGCTTGGACGGACTGTCAACTTCACCCCTCCACTTT	CASSLDGLSTSPLHF
TRBJ1-2	TRBD1	-	TRBV24-1	TGTGCCACCAGTGACCAAACGGCTGGGACAGGGGTTGGCTACACCTTC	CATSDQTAGTGVGYTF
TRBJ1-1	-	-	TRBV11-2	TGTGCCAGCAGCTTAGTTCCAGGGATGGTAACTTTCTTT	CASSLVPGMVTFF
TRBJ1-2	TRBD1	-	TRBV9	TGTGCCAGCAGCACCCGACAGGGAGCTAACTATGGCTACACCTTC	CASSTRQGANYGYTF
TRBJ2-3	TRBD2	-	TRBV2	TGTGCCAGCAGGGAGACTAGCGGGGGGGTGTCAGATACGCAGTATTTT	CASRETSGGVSDTQYF
TRBJ1-3	-	-	TRBV6-5	TGTGCCAGCAGTTACAGGCAGGGTGGAAACACCATATATTTT	CASSYRQGGNTIYF
TRBJ2-3	TRBD2	-	TRBV5-4	TGTGCCAGCAGCCGGACTAGCGGGCCTAGCACAGATACGCAGTATTTT	CASSRTSGPSTDTQYF